What follows describes a single TCR beta chain. The sample belongs to a study of patients and donors after allogeneic stem cell transplantation. In TCRdb, the RT-PCR reads were re-called with MiXCR into one record per CDR3 protein. The sample yields 150,000 to 200,000 distinct CDR3 sequences, less than 45% seen once. Germline V gene sequence: CDR1 MGHDK, CDR2 SYGVNS. The CDR3 contains 12 residues. Trimming removed 2 bases at V and 4 bases at J, with 5 bases between. The sequence came from a human donor who was either an allogeneic HSCT recipient or a stem cell or donor lymphocyte infusion donor (not recorded which). It is not recorded whose cells these are; they may come from a transplant donor. Source material: blood, either unsorted or a sorted T cell fraction (not recorded which). The chain carries TRBV25-1 and TRBJ2-5; D remains ambiguous. Written as DNA, the CDR3 is TGTGCCAGCAGTGAAGGGTCAGAGACCCAGTACTTC. Amino acids: CASSEGSETQYF.